This T cell receptor beta chain was captured by sequencing in a study of shared clonotypes between healthy human individuals. Study-level points and caveats: Donor clonotype sharing was expected to depend on sequencing depth.

Sequencing used immunoSEQ multiplex PCR; TCRdb keeps in-frame clones, though not all of them. The sample has 2 million to 2.5 million clones, over 90% seen once. As regards this clone: The antigen is not known.

The ends were cut back, 2 bases at V and 8 bases at J, with 21 bases in the middle. CDR3 length equals 16 residues. The germline V gene encodes CDR1 MDHEN and CDR2 SYDVKM. The receptor comes from a man younger than 30 in good health. Some clones in this sample may be carry-over from other donors' samples. The genes are TRBV28 and TRBJ1-2, with a possible D match to TRBD1 (5 bases). The specimen sequenced was naive CD4+ T cells from PBMCs. The sample's subset: CD45RA+ positively selected. The CDR3 sequence: CASSLHQGIGRGGYTF. The CDR3 nucleotides read TGTGCCAGCAGTTTACACCAGGGTATAGGGAGAGGGGGCTACACCTTC.